This is a list of T cell receptor beta chains from one sample in a study of T cells after yellow fever vaccination. TCRdb fed the 5' RACE reads into MiXCR, producing one record per CDR3 protein. This table holds about 630,000 distinct CDR3 sequences, 10% to 15% found once. Here the sequenced sample was PBMCs, taken on the day of the yellow fever booster vaccination. These receptors all stem from a man aged 25-40 years who received the YFV17D yellow fever vaccine. The CDR3 runs from the conserved cysteine through the conserved F or W. The D gene is left open where the match is weak. Rows may omit the clone size; those that give it use once, few, many or a size class.

v_gene	d_gene	abundance	j_gene	CDR3nt	CDR3aa
TRBV4-3	TRBD1	many	TRBJ1-6	TGCGCCAGCAGCCAAGTGGGTTCAACGGGACAGCCTAATTCACCCCTCCACTTT	CASSQVGSTGQPNSPLHF
TRBV4-2	TRBD1	few	TRBJ2-4	TGTGCCAGCAGCCAACAACAGGGGGCAGTGGTAAAGAAAAACATTCAGTACTTC	CASSQQQGAVVKKNIQYF
TRBV19	-	-	TRBJ2-1	TGTGCCAGTAGTATGAAAGGGGGACGCGAGCAGTTCTTC	CASSMKGGREQFF
TRBV5-1	-	few	TRBJ1-1	TGCGCCAGTACCCAAATCAATGTCGGGAACACTGAAGCTTTCTTT	CASTQINVGNTEAFF
TRBV6-2/TRBV6-3	-	few	TRBJ2-1	TGTGCCAGCAGTCCCTTGCGGGGCAGCTCCTACAATGAGCAGTTCTTC	CASSPLRGSSYNEQFF
TRBV4-3	-	-	TRBJ1-5	TGCGCCAGCAGCAAAGGGGTGCCAAGGGGCAATCAGCCCCAGCATTTT	CASSKGVPRGNQPQHF
TRBV7-2	TRBD2	few	TRBJ2-3	TGTGCCAGCAGCTTAGGTCGGGCGGGAGTGGATACGCAGTATTTT	CASSLGRAGVDTQYF
TRBV20-1	-	few	TRBJ1-6	TGCTGTGCTAGGAACACCGGGACCGGCCTAAATTCACCCCTCCACTTT	CCARNTGTGLNSPLHF
TRBV10-3	TRBD2	many	TRBJ2-1	TGTGCCATCAGGGACACTAGCGGGATCTCCTACAATGAGCAGTTCTTC	CAIRDTSGISYNEQFF
TRBV20-1	TRBD1	few	TRBJ1-2	TGCAGTGCTAGGGGACAGGGGGCACCCGGCTATGGCTACACCTTC	CSARGQGAPGYGYTF
TRBV5-1	-	-	TRBJ2-5	TGCGCCAGCAGCTTGGAGCCGTCGTTGGGGGAGACCCAGTACTTC	CASSLEPSLGETQYF
TRBV6-5	-	few	TRBJ2-3	TGTGCCAGCAGTTACTCCACAGGGACGAGTACGCAGTATTTT	CASSYSTGTSTQYF
TRBV20-1	-	-	TRBJ2-3	TGCAGTGCTAGTCTCTCGGCTAGCACAGATACGCAGTATTTT	CSASLSASTDTQYF
TRBV28	-	-	TRBJ2-3	TGTGCCAGCATTGCACTATCTGAGTCAGATACGCAGTATTTT	CASIALSESDTQYF
TRBV5-4	-	-	TRBJ2-7	TGTGCCAGCAGCTTGGGCTCGGTGCGGGCGGGGGAGCAGTACTTC	CASSLGSVRAGEQYF
TRBV18	TRBD1	-	TRBJ2-2	TGTGCCAGCTCACCGTCTGGACAGGGTAACACCGGGGAGCTGTTTTTT	CASSPSGQGNTGELFF
TRBV5-4	-	-	TRBJ1-6	TGTGCCAGCAGCTTGCAGACAGAGAATTCACCCCTCCACTTT	CASSLQTENSPLHF
TRBV7-3	-	-	TRBJ2-7	TGTGCCAGCAGCTTAACGTATGGGGGTGCGCAGTACTTC	CASSLTYGGAQYF
TRBV25-1	-	-	TRBJ2-3	TGTGCCAGCAGTGCCGTCAACCCCACAGATACGCAGTATTTT	CASSAVNPTDTQYF
TRBV19	TRBD2	-	TRBJ2-1	TGTGCCAGTAGCCCGTATGGTGCGGGACTAGCGAGTTACAATGAGCAGTTCTTC	CASSPYGAGLASYNEQFF
TRBV5-1	-	once	TRBJ1-1	TGCGCCAGCAGCTTGGCGGCGTTGTCGGCTGAAGCTTTCTTT	CASSLAALSAEAFF
TRBV7-2	TRBD1	many	TRBJ2-3	TGTGCCAGCAGCCCCGACAGGGGTACGCAGTATTTT	CASSPDRGTQYF
TRBV5-1	-	few	TRBJ1-2	TGCGCCAGCAGCCGGGACCCGGAGAAAAGCTACACCTTC	CASSRDPEKSYTF
TRBV5-1	-	few	TRBJ2-3	TGCGCCAGCAGCTTGGCCATGGATACGGATACGCAGTATTTT	CASSLAMDTDTQYF
TRBV6-5	TRBD2	many	TRBJ2-5	TGTGCCAGCAGTTATAGCCTAGAACAGGGACTAGCGGGAGAAGAGACCCAGTACTTC	CASSYSLEQGLAGEETQYF
TRBV11-2	TRBD1	-	TRBJ2-5	TGTGCCAGCAGCTTAGATTGGACAGGGGGGGAGACCCAGTACTTC	CASSLDWTGGETQYF
TRBV28	-	-	TRBJ2-7	TGTGCCAGCAGCGCCGGTGGGGGGACCGAGCAGTACTTC	CASSAGGGTEQYF
TRBV5-1	TRBD2	few	TRBJ2-3	TGCGCCAGCAGCTCCCTAGCGGGAGGGCGAGATACGCAGTATTTT	CASSSLAGGRDTQYF
TRBV7-2	-	-	TRBJ2-7	TGTGCCAGCAGCTCGGGGCCGACCTCCTACGAGCAGTACTTC	CASSSGPTSYEQYF
TRBV5-1	-	many	TRBJ2-7	TGCGCCAGCAGTCGCACGCCGGGATCTTACGAGCAGTACTTC	CASSRTPGSYEQYF
TRBV7-2	TRBD1	few	TRBJ2-7	TGTGCCAGCAGGCCACGAAGGGACAGCGAGCAGTACTTC	CASRPRRDSEQYF
TRBV7-2	-	many	TRBJ2-1	TGTGCCAGCAGCTCCTGGTACGGTTCCTACAATGAGCAGTTCTTC	CASSSWYGSYNEQFF
TRBV12-3/TRBV12-4	TRBD2	few	TRBJ2-3	TGTGCCAGCAGTTGGGCTAGCGGGAGCGGTTACACAGATACGCAGTATTTT	CASSWASGSGYTDTQYF
TRBV18	-	-	TRBJ1-3	TGTGCCAGCTCACCGTCGGGGAATGGAAACACCATATATTTT	CASSPSGNGNTIYF
TRBV5-1	-	-	TRBJ1-5	TGCGCCAGCAGTCTCTTGGGCCATATCAATCAGCCCCAGCATTTT	CASSLLGHINQPQHF